One and the same sample provided the 16 T cell receptor beta chains below, sequenced in a study of blood T cell repertoires in COVID-19. TCRdb's table, derived via immunoSEQ multiplex PCR, lists solely in-frame clones and lacks some. The profile shows around 92,000 clones, roughly 87% of them singletons. Sequences were obtained from peripheral blood. The origin of the receptors is an elderly woman with active COVID-19.

There are a few counts of this clone. The rearrangement joins TRBV21-1 to TRBJ1-2; TRBD1 was called by the table and not checked on the DNA. TRBV21-1 counts as a pseudogene. This CDR3 region has 14 residues. The CDR3 reads CASSKEAGIYGYTF. As DNA, the CDR3 is TGTGCCAGCAGCAAAGAGGCAGGAATATATGGCTACACCTTC.

This chain links TRBV6-1 with TRBJ2-2; no clear D gene. The CDR3 loop spans 15 amino acids. CDR1 MNHNS and CDR2 SASEGT come from the germline V gene. Trimming pared 3 bases from V and 1 base from J, leaving 9 bases between. This CDR3 reads CASSEFRGNTGELFF. As DNA, the CDR3 is TGTGCCAGCAGTGAGTTTCGAGGGAACACCGGGGAGCTGTTTTTT.

The chain uses TRBV5-6 and TRBJ2-1; TRBD2 might be the D (6 bases). The ends were cut back, 4 bases at V and 6 bases at J, with 17 bases in the middle. Germline-derived CDR1 and CDR2 are SGHDT and YYEEEE. CDR3 length: 15 amino acids. The DNA for the CDR3 is TGTGCCAGCAGCGGGAGGACAAGGGTAGGCAATGAGCAGTTCTTC. Encoded protein: CASSGRTRVGNEQFF.

The V and J genes are TRBV6-2 or TRBV6-3 and TRBJ2-1; TRBD1 matches at 10 bases. The CDR3 consists of 14 residues. Germline trimming cut 2 bases from V and 10 bases from J; bases unmatched to any gene: 5. From germline, CDR1 is MNHEY and CDR2 SVGEGT. The CDR3 sequence is CASSYGTGVGEQFF. The DNA for the CDR3 is TGTGCCAGCAGTTACGGGACAGGGGTGGGAGAGCAGTTCTTC.

This rearrangement joins TRBV27 to TRBJ2-6; the match to TRBD1 covers 10 bases. Germline loops: CDR1 MNHEY, CDR2 SMNVEV (reference sequence). The CDR3 extends over 19 amino acids. V dropped 5 bases and J dropped 0; count of bases not matched to a gene: 10. The CDR3 coding sequence is TGTGCCAGCAGTCTGAGACAGGGGGCGCTCGGCTCTGGGGCCAACGTCCTGACTTTC. Translated: CASSLRQGALGSGANVLTF.

The chain uses TRBV24-1 and TRBJ2-7; 9 bases map to TRBD1. There are 14 residues in the CDR3. Unmatched junction bases numbered 1, after V lost 5 bases and J lost 0 bases. In germline, CDR1 is KGHDR, CDR2 SFDVKD. In DNA form, the CDR3 reads TGTGCCACCAGTGGGGGACAGGGCTCCTACGAGCAGTACTTC. It encodes CATSGGQGSYEQYF.

This clone was observed once. J is TRBJ2-3 and V is TRBV28; D ambiguous. Germline-derived CDR1 and CDR2 are MDHEN and SYDVKM. The CDR3 covers 12 residues. The V gene lost 4 bases and the J gene lost 4 bases, with 6 bases spanning the gap. The DNA of the CDR3 is TGTGCCAGCAGTTCGGGTTCAGATACGCAGTATTTT. Its protein product is CASSSGSDTQYF. Full variable domain (missing parts from reference TRBV28 and TRBJ2-3): DVKVTQSSRYLVKRTGEKVFLECVQDMDHENMFWYRQDPGLGLRLIYFSYDVKMKEKGDIPEGYSVSREKKERFSLILESASTNQTSMYLCASSSGSDTQYFGPGTRLTVL.

CDR3 in DNA: TGTGCCAGCAGCTATCAGGCGAACACCGGGGAGCTGTTTTTT. Translated: CASSYQANTGELFF. V gene TRBV11-2 combines with J gene TRBJ2-2; D unresolved. The V and J ends lost 4 bases and 0 bases respectively, with 6 bases between them. CDR3 size: 14 residues. CDR1 is SGHAT and CDR2 is FQNNGV in the germline V gene.

This clone was observed a handful of times. The CDR3 region has the DNA TGTGCCAGCAGCTTAGGGACTAGCGGGAGCACAGATACGCAGTATTTT. Residues: CASSLGTSGSTDTQYF. This chain links TRBV7-3 with TRBJ2-3; 12 bases match TRBD2. Germline values: CDR1 SGHTA, CDR2 FQGTGA. The CDR3 is 16 residues long. Trimming removed 2 bases from V and 0 bases from J; junction bases left unmatched: 0.

This rearrangement joins TRBV28 to TRBJ2-3; unclear D gene. The CDR3 covers 15 residues. CDR1 is MDHEN, CDR2 SYDVKM, per germline. The V end was cut by 3 bases, the J end by 2 bases, with 12 bases between. CDR3 protein: CASSLGSGPTDTQYF. Here the CDR3 DNA reads TGTGCCAGCAGTTTGGGTTCGGGTCCCACAGATACGCAGTATTTT.

The chain couples TRBV6-2 or TRBV6-3 to TRBJ2-7, with 7 bases identical to TRBD1. The germline V gene encodes CDR1 MNHEY and CDR2 SVGEGT. This CDR3 has 18 amino acids. The V and J ends lost 5 bases and 0 bases, in that order; junction bases with no gene match: 16. The CDR3 region is CASSSNRGRRISSYEQYF. The CDR3 DNA sequence: TGTGCCAGCAGTAGTAACAGGGGTAGGAGGATCAGCTCCTACGAGCAGTACTTC.

The J gene is TRBJ1-2, the V gene TRBV7-9, with D tentatively TRBD1 (5 bases). This CDR3 is 13 amino acids long. Germline V CDR1 and CDR2: SEHNR, FQNEAQ (reference sequence). The V gene lost 0 bases and the J gene lost 3 bases, with 5 bases spanning the gap. CDR3 region: CASSLARDYGYTF. The CDR3 nucleotides read TGTGCCAGCAGCTTAGCCAGGGACTATGGCTACACCTTC.

The V and J genes are TRBV4-3 and TRBJ2-2, with 7 positions matching TRBD2. Germline CDR1 is LGHNA and CDR2 is YSLEER. The CDR3 has 19 amino acids. The trim removed 4 bases at V and 6 bases at J, leaving 20 bases unmatched. The CDR3 DNA follows: TGCGCCAGCAGCCTACGCCTTGTGGGGGGAGGGGATTTAGCCGGGGAGCTGTTTTTT. Translated: CASSLRLVGGGDLAGELFF.

This chain connects TRBV5-6 to TRBJ1-1; a possible D gene is TRBD1 (6 bases). Germline values: CDR1 SGHDT, CDR2 YYEEEE. The germline V and J ends were trimmed by 4 bases and 4 bases, with 14 bases remaining between them. This CDR3 spans 14 amino acids. CDR3 nucleotide sequence: TGTGCCAGCAGCCTCAGGGGATTCGTCACTGAAGCTTTCTTT. Protein: CASSLRGFVTEAFF.

This chain uses TRBV28 with TRBJ2-4, with D maybe TRBD2 (5 bases). The germline V and J ends were trimmed by 4 bases and 0 bases, with 7 bases remaining between them. From germline, CDR1 is MDHEN and CDR2 SYDVKM. The length of the CDR3 is 14 residues. CDR3 DNA sequence: TGTGCCAGCAGTTCCGGGATAGCCAAAAACATTCAGTACTTC. The encoded protein is CASSSGIAKNIQYF.

J is TRBJ2-7 and V is TRBV7-2; 14 bases agree with TRBD2. Losses at the gene ends were 5 bases for V and 6 bases for J; bases not matched to a gene: 6. The CDR3 extends over 15 amino acids. The germline V gene has CDR1 SGHTA and CDR2 FQGNSA. The CDR3 nucleotides read TGTGCCAGCAGCCCCAATGGACTAGCGGGAGGCGAGCAGTACTTC. Translation: CASSPNGLAGGEQYF.